The source of this TCR beta chain is a study of blood T cell repertoires in COVID-19. Study at large: Researchers got acute and convalescent COVID-19 samples from the United States, Italy and Spain. In each case, the material was cDNA or gDNA derived from T cells, B-cell-depleted T cells, or PBMCs.

Per the original methods: Amplification with reference gene primers provided the estimates of nucleated cell counts. Profiled with immunoSEQ multiplex PCR; TCRdb holds only in-frame clones, not every one. The D gene and trimming were derived from the DNA, and the V and J assignments and clone size from that table. Among around 140,000 clones listed, around 90% were seen once. The CDR3 is 14 amino acids. The germline V gene has CDR1 SGHAT and CDR2 FQNNGV. V lost 3 bases, J lost 2 bases, and 3 bases stayed unmatched. Sample: peripheral blood. The gene calls are TRBV11-2 and TRBJ2-7; 8 bases match TRBD2. The source of this sequence is a woman between 50 and 59 years old with acute or convalescent COVID-19. The CDR3 protein is CASSFVREAYEQYF. As DNA, the CDR3 is TGTGCCAGCAGCTTCGTGCGGGAGGCCTACGAGCAGTACTTC.